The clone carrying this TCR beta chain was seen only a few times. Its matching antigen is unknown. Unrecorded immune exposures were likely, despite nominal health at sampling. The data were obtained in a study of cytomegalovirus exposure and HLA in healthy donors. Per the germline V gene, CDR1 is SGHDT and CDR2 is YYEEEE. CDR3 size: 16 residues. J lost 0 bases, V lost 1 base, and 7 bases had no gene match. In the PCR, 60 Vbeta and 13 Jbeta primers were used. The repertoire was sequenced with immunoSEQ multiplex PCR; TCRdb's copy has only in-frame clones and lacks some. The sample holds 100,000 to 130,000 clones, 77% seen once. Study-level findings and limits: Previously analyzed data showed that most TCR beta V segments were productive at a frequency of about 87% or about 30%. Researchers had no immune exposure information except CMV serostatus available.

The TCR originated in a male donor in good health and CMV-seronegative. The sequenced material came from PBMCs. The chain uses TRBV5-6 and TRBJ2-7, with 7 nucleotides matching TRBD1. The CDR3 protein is CASSLLEDRSSYEQYF. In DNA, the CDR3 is TGTGCCAGCAGCTTGTTGGAGGACAGGAGCTCCTACGAGCAGTACTTC. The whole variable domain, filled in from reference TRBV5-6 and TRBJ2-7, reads DAGVTQSPTHLIKTRGQQVTLRCSPKSGHDTVSWYQQALGQGPQFIFQYYEEEERQRGNFPDRFSGHQFPNYSSELNVNALLLGDSALYLCASSLLEDRSSYEQYFGPGTRLTVT.